Detailed here is one T cell receptor (beta chain). The data were produced by immunoSEQ multiplex PCR, yet TCRdb's version contains in-frame clones alone and is incomplete. The table includes 20,000 to 30,000 clones, roughly 84% detected once. Checkpoint therapy with ipilimumab 1 mg/kg began 14 to 28 days after transplant. Patients got 3 mg/kg IV nivolumab weeks 1, 4, 7, 10, then biweekly through week 26. These data originate in a study of ipilimumab plus nivolumab after autologous stem cell transplantation. Across the whole study: Typical patient got roughly 5 ipilimumab doses and roughly eight nivolumab doses (median).

The CDR3 has 15 amino acids. Germline V gene sequence: CDR1 LNHDA, CDR2 SQIVND (reference sequence). V gave up 0 bases and J gave up 6 bases, with 12 bases separating them. Sequencing used PBMCs, obtained in a trial of ipilimumab plus nivolumab as post-transplant consolidation. This sequence was found in a male donor with diffuse large B-cell lymphoma. V is TRBV19 and J is TRBJ2-1, with D possibly matching TRBD1 (5 bases). This chain's CDR3 is CASSIDRRQTNEQFF. The CDR3 DNA sequence: TGTGCCAGTAGTATAGATCGGCGACAGACCAATGAGCAGTTCTTC.